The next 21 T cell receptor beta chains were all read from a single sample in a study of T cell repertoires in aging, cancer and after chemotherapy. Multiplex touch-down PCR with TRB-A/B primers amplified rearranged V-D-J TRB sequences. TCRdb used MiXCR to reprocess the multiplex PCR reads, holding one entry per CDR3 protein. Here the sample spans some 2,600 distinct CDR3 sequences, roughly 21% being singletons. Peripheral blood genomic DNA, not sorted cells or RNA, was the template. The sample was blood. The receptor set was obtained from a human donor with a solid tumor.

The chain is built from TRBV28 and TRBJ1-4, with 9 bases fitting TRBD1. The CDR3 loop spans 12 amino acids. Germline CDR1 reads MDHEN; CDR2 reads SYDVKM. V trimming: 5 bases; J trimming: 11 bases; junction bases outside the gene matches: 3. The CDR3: CASSAGTGKLFF. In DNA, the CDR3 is TGTGCCAGCAGTGCCGGGACAGGGAAACTGTTTTTT.

Written as DNA, the CDR3 is TGTGCCAGCAGCTTAGTAGGGGCAGGGGGCACCGGGGAGCTGTTTTTT. Translation gives CASSLVGAGGTGELFF. The rearrangement uses TRBV7-2 and TRBJ2-2, with 7 bases matching TRBD1. The ends lost 1 base at V and 4 bases at J; junction bases unmatched: 6. From germline, CDR1 is SGHTA and CDR2 FQGNSA. CDR3 length equals 16 residues.

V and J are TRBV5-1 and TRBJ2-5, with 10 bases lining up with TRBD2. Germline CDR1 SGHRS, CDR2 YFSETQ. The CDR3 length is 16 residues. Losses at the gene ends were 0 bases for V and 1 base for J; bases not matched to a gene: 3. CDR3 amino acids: CASSLVGTSAQETQYF. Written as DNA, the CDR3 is TGCGCCAGCAGCTTGGTAGGGACTAGCGCCCAAGAGACCCAGTACTTC.

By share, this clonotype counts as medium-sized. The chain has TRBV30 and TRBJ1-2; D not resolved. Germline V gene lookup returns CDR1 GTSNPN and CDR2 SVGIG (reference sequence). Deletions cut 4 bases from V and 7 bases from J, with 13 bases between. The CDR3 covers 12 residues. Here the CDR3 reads CAWKRDKGGYTF. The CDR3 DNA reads TGTGCCTGGAAACGCGACAAGGGTGGCTACACCTTC. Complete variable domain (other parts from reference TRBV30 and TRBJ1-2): SQTIHQWPATLVQPVGSPLSLECTVEGTSNPNLYWYRQAAGRGLQLLFYSVGIGQISSEVPQNLSASRPQDRQFILSSKKLLLSDSGFYLCAWKRDKGGYTFGSGTRLTVV.

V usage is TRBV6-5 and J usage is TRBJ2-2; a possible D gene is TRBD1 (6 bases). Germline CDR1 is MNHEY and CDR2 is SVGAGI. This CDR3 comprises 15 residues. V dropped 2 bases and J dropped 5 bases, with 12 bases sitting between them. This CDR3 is CASSYQTGLTGELFF. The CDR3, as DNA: TGTGCCAGCAGTTACCAAACAGGGTTGACCGGGGAGCTGTTTTTT.

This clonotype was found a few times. This CDR3 reads CASSLRGNTDTQYF. CDR3 DNA: TGTGCCAGCAGCTTACGAGGGAACACAGATACGCAGTATTTT. The chain links TRBV5-8 to TRBJ2-3, with D possibly TRBD2 on 5 matching bases. Trimming stripped 2 bases from V and 2 bases from J, with 9 bases between. The germline gives CDR1 SGHTS, CDR2 YDEGEE. The CDR3 is made up of 14 amino acids. Drawing the rest from reference TRBV5-8 and TRBJ2-3, the complete variable domain is EAGVTQSPTHLIKTRGQQATLRCSPISGHTSVYWYQQALGLGLQFLLWYDEGEERNRGNFPPRFSGRQFPNYSSELNVNALELEDSALYLCASSLRGNTDTQYFGPGTRLTVL.

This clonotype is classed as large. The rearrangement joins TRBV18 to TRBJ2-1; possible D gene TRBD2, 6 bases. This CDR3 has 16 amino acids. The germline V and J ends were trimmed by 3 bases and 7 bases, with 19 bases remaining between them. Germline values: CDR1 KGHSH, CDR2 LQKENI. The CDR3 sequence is CASSPEGHSAGNEQFF. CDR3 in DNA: TGTGCCAGCTCACCGGAGGGCCACTCGGCCGGTAATGAGCAGTTCTTC.

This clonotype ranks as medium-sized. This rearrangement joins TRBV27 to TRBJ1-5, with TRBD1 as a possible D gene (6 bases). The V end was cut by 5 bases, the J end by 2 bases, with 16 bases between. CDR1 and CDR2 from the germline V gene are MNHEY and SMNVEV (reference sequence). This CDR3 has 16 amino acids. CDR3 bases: TGTGCCAGCAGTCCCCGGGGGGGGCAGGGCAATCAGCCCCAGCATTTT. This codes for CASSPRGGQGNQPQHF.

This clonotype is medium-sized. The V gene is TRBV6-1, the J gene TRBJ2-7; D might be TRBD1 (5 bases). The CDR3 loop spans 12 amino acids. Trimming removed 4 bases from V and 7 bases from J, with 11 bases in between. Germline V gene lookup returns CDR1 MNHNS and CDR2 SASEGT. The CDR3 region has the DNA TGTGCCAGCAGTGGGTCAGGGTATGAGCAGTACTTC. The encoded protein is CASSGSGYEQYF.

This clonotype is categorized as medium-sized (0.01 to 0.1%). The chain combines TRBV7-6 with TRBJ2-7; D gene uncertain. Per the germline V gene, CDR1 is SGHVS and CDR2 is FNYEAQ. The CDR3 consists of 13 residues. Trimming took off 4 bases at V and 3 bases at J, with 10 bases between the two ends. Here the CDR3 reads CASSSGSVYEQYF. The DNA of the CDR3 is TGTGCCAGCAGCTCCGGGTCCGTCTACGAGCAGTACTTC.

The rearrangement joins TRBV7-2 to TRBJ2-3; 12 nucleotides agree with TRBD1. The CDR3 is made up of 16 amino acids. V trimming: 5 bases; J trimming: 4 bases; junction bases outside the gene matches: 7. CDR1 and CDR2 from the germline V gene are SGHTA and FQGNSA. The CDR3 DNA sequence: TGTGCCAGCAGCATGGGACAGGGGGCGCGGGCAGATACGCAGTATTTT. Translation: CASSMGQGARADTQYF.

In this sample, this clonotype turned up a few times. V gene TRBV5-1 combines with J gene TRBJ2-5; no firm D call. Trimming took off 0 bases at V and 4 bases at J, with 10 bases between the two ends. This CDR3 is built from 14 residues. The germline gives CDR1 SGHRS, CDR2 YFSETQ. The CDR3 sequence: CASSLGVVRETQYF. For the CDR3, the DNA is TGCGCCAGCAGCTTGGGAGTCGTCAGAGAGACCCAGTACTTC.

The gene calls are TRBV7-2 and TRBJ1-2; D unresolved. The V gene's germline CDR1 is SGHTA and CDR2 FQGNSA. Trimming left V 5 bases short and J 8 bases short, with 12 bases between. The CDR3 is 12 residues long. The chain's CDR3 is CASSIRDSGYTF. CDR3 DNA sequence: TGTGCCAGCAGCATACGGGATAGCGGCTACACCTTC.

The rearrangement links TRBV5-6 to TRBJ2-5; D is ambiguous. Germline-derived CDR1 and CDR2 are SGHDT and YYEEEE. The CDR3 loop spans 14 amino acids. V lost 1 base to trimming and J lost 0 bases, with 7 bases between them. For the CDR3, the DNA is TGTGCCAGCAGCTTGCTCGACAACCAAGAGACCCAGTACTTC. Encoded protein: CASSLLDNQETQYF.

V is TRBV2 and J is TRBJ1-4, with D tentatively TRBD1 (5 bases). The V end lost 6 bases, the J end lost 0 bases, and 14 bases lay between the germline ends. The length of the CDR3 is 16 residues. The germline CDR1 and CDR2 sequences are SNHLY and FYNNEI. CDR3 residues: CASRLYQGATNEKLFF. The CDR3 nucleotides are TGTGCCAGCAGGCTATACCAGGGCGCAACTAATGAAAAACTGTTTTTT. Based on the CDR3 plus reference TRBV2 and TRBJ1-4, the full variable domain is EPEVTQTPSHQVTQMGQEVILRCVPISNHLYFYWYRQILGQKVEFLVSFYNNEISEKSEIFDDQFSVERPDGSNFTLKIRSTKLEDSAMYFCASRLYQGATNEKLFFGSGTQLSVL.

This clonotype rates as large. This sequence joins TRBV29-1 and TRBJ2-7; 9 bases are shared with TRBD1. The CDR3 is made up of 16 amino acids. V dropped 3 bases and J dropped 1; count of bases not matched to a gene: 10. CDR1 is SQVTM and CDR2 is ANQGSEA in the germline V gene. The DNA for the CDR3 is TGCAGCGTTGATGGGGACCCGGGACAGGGATCCTACGAGCAGTACTTC. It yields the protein CSVDGDPGQGSYEQYF.

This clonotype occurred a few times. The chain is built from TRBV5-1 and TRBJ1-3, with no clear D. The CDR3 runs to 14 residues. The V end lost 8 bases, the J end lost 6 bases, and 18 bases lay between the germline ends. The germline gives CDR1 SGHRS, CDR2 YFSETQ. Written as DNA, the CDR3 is TGCGCCAGTAGAGCGGAGGCCGCGACAAACACCATATATTTT. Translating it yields CASRAEAATNTIYF. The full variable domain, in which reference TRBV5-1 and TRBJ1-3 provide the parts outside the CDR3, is KAGVTQTPRYLIKTRGQQVTLSCSPISGHRSVSWYQQTPGQGLQFLFEYFSETQRNKGNFPGRFSGRQFSNSRSEMNVSTLELGDSALYLCASRAEAATNTIYFGEGSWLTVV.

The DNA for the CDR3 is TGTGCCGGTCCCAATTTGGTCAGCCCGGATGGCTACACCTTC. Amino acid sequence: CAGPNLVSPDGYTF. The chain uses TRBV7-6 and TRBJ1-2; the D is unclear. Germline assignment: CDR1 SGHVS and CDR2 FNYEAQ. Trimming stripped 11 bases from V and 6 bases from J, with 22 bases between. This CDR3 has 14 amino acids.

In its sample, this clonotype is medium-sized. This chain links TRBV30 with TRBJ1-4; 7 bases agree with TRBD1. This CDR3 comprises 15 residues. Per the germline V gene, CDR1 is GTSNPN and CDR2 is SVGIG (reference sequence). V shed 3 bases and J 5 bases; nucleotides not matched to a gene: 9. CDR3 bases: TGTGCCTGGAGCCTCGAGACAGGGAGGAATGAAAAACTGTTTTTT. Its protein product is CAWSLETGRNEKLFF.

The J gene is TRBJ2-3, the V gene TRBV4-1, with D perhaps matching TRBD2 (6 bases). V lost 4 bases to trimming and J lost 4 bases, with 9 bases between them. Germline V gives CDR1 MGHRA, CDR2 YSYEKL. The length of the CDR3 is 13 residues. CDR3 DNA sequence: TGCGCCAGCAGCCCGCCGGGAGCAGATACGCAGTATTTT. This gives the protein CASSPPGADTQYF.

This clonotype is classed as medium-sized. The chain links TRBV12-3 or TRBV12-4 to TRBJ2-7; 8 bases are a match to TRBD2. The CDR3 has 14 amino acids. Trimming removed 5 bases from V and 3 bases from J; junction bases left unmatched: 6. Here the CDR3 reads CASSPLAEVYEQYF. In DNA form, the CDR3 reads TGTGCCAGCAGTCCACTAGCGGAGGTCTACGAGCAGTACTTC.